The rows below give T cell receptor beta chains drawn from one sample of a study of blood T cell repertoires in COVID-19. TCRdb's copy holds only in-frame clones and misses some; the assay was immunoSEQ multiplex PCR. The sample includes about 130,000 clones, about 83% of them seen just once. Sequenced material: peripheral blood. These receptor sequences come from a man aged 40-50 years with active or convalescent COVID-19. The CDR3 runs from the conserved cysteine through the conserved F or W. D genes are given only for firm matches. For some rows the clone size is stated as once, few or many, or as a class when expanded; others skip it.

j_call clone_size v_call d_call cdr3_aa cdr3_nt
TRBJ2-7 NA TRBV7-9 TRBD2 CASSPSGGLAYEQYF TGTGCCAGCAGCCCCAGCGGGGGGCTAGCCTACGAGCAGTACTTC
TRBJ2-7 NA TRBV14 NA CASSQRGGEQYF TGTGCCAGCAGCCAACGAGGGGGCGAGCAGTACTTC
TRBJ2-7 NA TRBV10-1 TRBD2 CASSISGGFHEQYF TGCGCCAGCAGTATTAGCGGGGGCTTTCACGAGCAGTACTTC
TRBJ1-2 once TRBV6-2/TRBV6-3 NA CASSYETPGIYGYTF TGTGCCAGCAGTTACGAAACCCCGGGGATCTATGGCTACACCTTC
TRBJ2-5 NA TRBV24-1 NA CATSAGETSWETQYF TGTGCCACCAGTGCGGGGGAGACTTCATGGGAGACCCAGTACTTC
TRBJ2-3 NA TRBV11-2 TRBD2 CASSVILGGGPDTQYF TGTGCCAGCAGCGTGATTTTGGGGGGGGGACCAGATACGCAGTATTTT
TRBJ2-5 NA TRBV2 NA CASTKRVQETQYF TGTGCCAGCACTAAGCGGGTCCAAGAGACCCAGTACTTC
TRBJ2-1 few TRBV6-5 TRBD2 CATSPGTSVREQFF TGTGCCACCTCCCCCGGGACTAGCGTTAGGGAGCAGTTCTTC
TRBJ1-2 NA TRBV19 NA CASSSSRTSGYTF TGTGCCAGTAGCTCGTCCCGGACAAGTGGCTACACCTTC
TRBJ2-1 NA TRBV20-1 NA CSAYGLEQFF TGCAGTGCTTATGGACTAGAGCAGTTCTTC
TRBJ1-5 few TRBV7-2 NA CASGEGLNQPQHF TGTGCCAGCGGAGAAGGCTTAAATCAGCCCCAGCATTTT
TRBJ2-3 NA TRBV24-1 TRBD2 CATSDQSGGGYTDTQYF TGTGCCACCAGTGATCAGAGTGGCGGGGGGTACACAGATACGCAGTATTTT
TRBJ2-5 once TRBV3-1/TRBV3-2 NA CASNLGGPRETQYF TGTGCCAGCAATCTCGGAGGGCCGCGAGAGACCCAGTACTTC
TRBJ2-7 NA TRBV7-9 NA CASSLGGQGYYEQYF TGTGCCAGCAGCTTAGGGGGGCAGGGTTACTACGAGCAGTACTTC
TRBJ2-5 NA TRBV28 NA CASSLGGGETQYF TGTGCCAGCAGTTTGGGAGGGGGAGAGACCCAGTACTTC
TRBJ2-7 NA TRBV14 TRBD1 CASSQVGLYRGSYEQYF TGTGCCAGCAGCCAAGTGGGCCTTTACAGGGGTTCGTACGAGCAGTACTTC
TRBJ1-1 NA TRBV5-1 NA CASRGQEETNTEAFF TGCGCCAGCAGGGGTCAGGAAGAAACGAACACTGAAGCTTTCTTT
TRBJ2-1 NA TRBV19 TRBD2 CASSRTLAGGLNPYNEQFF TGTGCCAGTAGTAGAACCCTAGCGGGGGGGCTCAATCCCTACAATGAGCAGTTCTTC
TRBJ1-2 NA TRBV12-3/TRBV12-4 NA CASRLANYGYTF TGTGCCAGCAGGCTAGCTAACTATGGCTACACCTTC
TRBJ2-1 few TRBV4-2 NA CASSQELKQFF TGTGCCAGCAGCCAAGAGCTAAAGCAGTTCTTC
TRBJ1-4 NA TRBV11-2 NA CASSLDLDWREKLFF TGTGCCAGCAGCTTAGACCTGGACTGGAGAGAAAAACTGTTTTTT
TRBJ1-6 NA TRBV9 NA CASSVVEGNSPLHF TGTGCCAGCAGCGTAGTCGAGGGTAATTCACCCCTCCACTTT
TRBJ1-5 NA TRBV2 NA CASSERQSNQPQHF TGTGCCAGCAGTGAACGACAGAGCAATCAGCCCCAGCATTTT
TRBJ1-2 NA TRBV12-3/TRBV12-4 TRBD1 CASRRDSLYGYTF TGTGCCAGCAGACGGGACAGCCTCTATGGCTACACCTTC